A single T cell receptor beta chain is shown here with its context. No antigen is known for it. This specimen comes from a study of T cell responses to AZD1222 COVID-19 vaccine. Background on the study: Second-dose timings of about 4 or about 12 weeks were pooled.

Trimming pared 6 bases from V and 4 bases from J, leaving 10 bases between. The V gene's germline CDR1 is SGHDN and CDR2 FVKESK. CDR3 length: 12 residues. Sequencing used immunoSEQ multiplex PCR; TCRdb keeps in-frame clones, though not all of them. The sample contains approximately 190,000 clones, about 94% of which appear only once. General study points: Recipients of AZD1222 seropositive at baseline numbered only 6 or 7. Reportedly, nearly half of unique spike TCRs recognized epitopes outside B.1.351/B.1.1.7 mutations.

The rearrangement links TRBV14 to TRBJ2-7; D remains ambiguous. This sample comprised peripheral blood, obtained on day 0 of AZD1222 vaccination. This TCR came from an adult in good health. The CDR3 region has the DNA TGTGCCAGCAGTCCCACCGGTTACGAGCAGTACTTC. This encodes CASSPTGYEQYF.